This T cell receptor (beta chain) was sequenced for a study of T cell repertoires in cytomegalovirus infection. About the research overall: Selection of CMV epitopes for the study included recently identified HLA-C-restricted and well-studied HLA-B-restricted ones.

CDR1 MNHGY and CDR2 SAAAGT come from the germline V gene. Unmatched junction bases numbered 10, after V lost 2 bases and J lost 2 bases. The CDR3 is made up of 17 amino acids. MiXCR was run by TCRdb on the reads, yielding one entry per CDR3 protein. This table holds approximately 310,000 distinct CDR3 sequences, 25% found once. This clonotype was counted between two and nine times. The target antigen is unknown. Source: cultured PBMCs, taken from culture after CMV antigen stimulation. The rearrangement joins TRBV6-8 to TRBJ1-2; 8 nucleotides line up with TRBD1. This sequence originates from a human donor in good health (CMV status not recorded). Some clones in this sample may be carry-over from other donors' samples. CDR3 sequence: CASSYGAGGRMNYGYTF. The CDR3 bases are TGTGCCAGCAGTTACGGGGCAGGGGGCCGGATGAACTATGGCTACACCTTC.